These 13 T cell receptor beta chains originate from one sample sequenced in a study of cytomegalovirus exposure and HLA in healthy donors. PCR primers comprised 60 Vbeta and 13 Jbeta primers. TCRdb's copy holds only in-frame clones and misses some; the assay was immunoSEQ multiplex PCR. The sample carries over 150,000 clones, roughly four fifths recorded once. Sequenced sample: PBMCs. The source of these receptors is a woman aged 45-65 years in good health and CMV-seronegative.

CDR3 bases: TGTGCCAGCAGCCGAATACAGGGTCGGGGCACTGAAGCTTTCTTT. This encodes CASSRIQGRGTEAFF. The chain is built from TRBV7-2 and TRBJ1-1, with a weak D call TRBD1 (6 bases). This CDR3 comprises 15 residues. In germline, CDR1 is SGHTA, CDR2 FQGNSA. Trimming took off 5 bases at V and 4 bases at J, with 17 bases between the two ends.

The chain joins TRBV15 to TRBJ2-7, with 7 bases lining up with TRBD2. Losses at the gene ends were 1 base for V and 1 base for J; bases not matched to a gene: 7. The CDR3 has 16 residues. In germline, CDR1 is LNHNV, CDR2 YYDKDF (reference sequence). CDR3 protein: CATSRGSAGDSYEQYF. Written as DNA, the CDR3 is TGTGCCACCAGCAGAGGGTCGGCGGGGGATTCCTACGAGCAGTACTTC. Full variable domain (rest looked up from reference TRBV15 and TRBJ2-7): DAMVIQNPRYQVTQFGKPVTLSCSQTLNHNVMYWYQQKSSQAPKLLFHYYDKDFNNEADTPDNFQSRRPNTSFCFLDIRSPGLGDTAMYLCATSRGSAGDSYEQYFGPGTRLTVT.

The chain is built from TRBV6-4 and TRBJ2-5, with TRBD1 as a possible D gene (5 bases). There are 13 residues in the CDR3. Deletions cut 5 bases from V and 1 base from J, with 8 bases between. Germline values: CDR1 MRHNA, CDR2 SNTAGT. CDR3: CASSRQFQETQYF. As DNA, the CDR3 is TGTGCCAGCAGTCGACAGTTCCAAGAGACCCAGTACTTC.

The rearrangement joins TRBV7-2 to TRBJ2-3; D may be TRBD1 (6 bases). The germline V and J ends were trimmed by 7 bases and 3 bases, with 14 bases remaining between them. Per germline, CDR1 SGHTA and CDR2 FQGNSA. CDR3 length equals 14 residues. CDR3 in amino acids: CASTHHRETDTQYF. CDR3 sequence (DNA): TGTGCCAGCACCCACCACAGGGAAACAGATACGCAGTATTTT.

The CDR3 DNA follows: TGTGCCAGCAGTGATAGATGGGGACAGGGCTATGGCTACACCTTC. This translates into CASSDRWGQGYGYTF. V is TRBV6-1 and J is TRBJ1-2; 9 nucleotides match TRBD1. The V gene's germline CDR1 is MNHNS and CDR2 SASEGT. The V gene end was trimmed by 3 bases and the J gene end by 4 bases; junction bases not matched to a gene: 6. The CDR3 has 15 residues.

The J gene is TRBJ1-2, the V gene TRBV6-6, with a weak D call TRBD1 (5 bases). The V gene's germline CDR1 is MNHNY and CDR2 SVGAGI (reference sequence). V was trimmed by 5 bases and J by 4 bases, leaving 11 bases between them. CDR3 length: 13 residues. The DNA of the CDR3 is TGTGCCAGCAGTCTCGACAGAATCTATGGCTACACCTTC. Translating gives CASSLDRIYGYTF.

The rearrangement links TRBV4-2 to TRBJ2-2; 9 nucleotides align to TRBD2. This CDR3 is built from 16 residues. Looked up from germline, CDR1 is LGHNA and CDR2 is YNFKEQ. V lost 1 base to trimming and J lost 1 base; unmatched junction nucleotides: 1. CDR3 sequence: CASSQGRGGNTGELFF. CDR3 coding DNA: TGTGCCAGCAGCCAAGGGCGGGGGGGGAACACCGGGGAGCTGTTTTTT.

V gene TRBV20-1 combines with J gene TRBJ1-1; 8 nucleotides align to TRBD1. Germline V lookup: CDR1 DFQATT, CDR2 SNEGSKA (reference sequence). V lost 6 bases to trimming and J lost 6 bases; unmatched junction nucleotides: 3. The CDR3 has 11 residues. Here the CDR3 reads CSASTGAEAFF. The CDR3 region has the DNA TGCAGTGCCTCGACAGGGGCTGAAGCTTTCTTT.

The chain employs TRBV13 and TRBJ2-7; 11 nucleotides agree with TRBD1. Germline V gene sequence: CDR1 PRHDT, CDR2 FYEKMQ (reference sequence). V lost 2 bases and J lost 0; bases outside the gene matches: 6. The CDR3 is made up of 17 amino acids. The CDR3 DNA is TGTGCCAGCAGCTTATGGACAGGGGGCTCTGACTCCTACGAGCAGTACTTC. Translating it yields CASSLWTGGSDSYEQYF.

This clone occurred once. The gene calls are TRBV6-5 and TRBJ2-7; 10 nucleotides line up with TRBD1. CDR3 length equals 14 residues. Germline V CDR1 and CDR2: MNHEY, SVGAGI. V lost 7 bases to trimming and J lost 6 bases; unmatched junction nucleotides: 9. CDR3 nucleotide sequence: TGTGCCAGCACCCCACCGACAGGGGGCTCCGAGCAGTACTTC. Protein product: CASTPPTGGSEQYF.

Here the CDR3 reads CASSSLPAGNTGELFF. The DNA of the CDR3 is TGTGCCAGCAGCTCTCTCCCCGCGGGGAACACCGGGGAGCTGTTTTTT. The chain combines TRBV7-3 with TRBJ2-2; D perhaps matches TRBD2 (5 bases). CDR1 is SGHTA and CDR2 is FQGTGA in the germline V gene. V was shortened by 4 bases and J by 1 base, with 13 bases between the two germline ends. The CDR3 is made up of 16 amino acids.

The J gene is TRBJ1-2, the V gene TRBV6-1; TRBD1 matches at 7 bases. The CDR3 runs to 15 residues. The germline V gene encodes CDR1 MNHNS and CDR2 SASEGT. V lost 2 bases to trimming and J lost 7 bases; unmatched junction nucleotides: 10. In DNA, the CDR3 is TGTGCCAGCAGTGAATCCAGGGGGAAATCGGGTGGCTACACCTTC. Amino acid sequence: CASSESRGKSGGYTF.

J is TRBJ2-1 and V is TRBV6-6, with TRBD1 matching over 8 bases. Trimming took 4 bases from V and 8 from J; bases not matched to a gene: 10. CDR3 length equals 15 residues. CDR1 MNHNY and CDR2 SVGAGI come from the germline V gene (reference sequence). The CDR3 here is CASSSGQGPAHEQFF. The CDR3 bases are TGTGCCAGCAGTTCCGGACAGGGCCCAGCCCATGAGCAGTTCTTC.